Given below is one T cell receptor (beta chain) in context. Its matching antigen is unknown. The sample is drawn from a study of T-cell memory formation after mild COVID-19. Overall study context: The study found TCR clusters largely donor specific.

The CDR3 is 14 amino acids. Trimming removed 4 bases at V and 5 bases at J, with 14 bases between. Germline V gene sequence: CDR1 MGHDK, CDR2 SYGVNS. Study results and caveats: Some clones that responded were present in memory (sampled pre-infection), which suggests cross-reactive memory joined. Whereas later expanders leaned CD4+, clones contracting day 15 to 85 showed a balanced CD4/CD8 makeup.

TCRdb ran MiXCR on the 5' RACE reads and lists one entry per CDR3 protein. The sample carries roughly 500,000 distinct CDR3 sequences, about a fifth recorded once. The sequence was obtained from an adult woman who had mild COVID-19 (a few samples of this study predate the infection). Cell type and time point are not known. The rearrangement joins TRBV25-1 to TRBJ1-2; D call uncertain. The sequencing input was PBMCs or a T cell subset sorted from them (not recorded which). In DNA, the CDR3 is TGTGCCAGCAGTGCCCTCCAAGGAGGGTATGGCTACACCTTC. This encodes CASSALQGGYGYTF.